This T cell receptor (beta chain) stems from a study of blood T cell repertoires in COVID-19. The wider study: Collection of acute and convalescent COVID-19 samples took place in the United States, Italy and Spain.

Assay: immunoSEQ multiplex PCR; the TCRdb copy retains only in-frame clones and omits some. In the table there are about 130,000 clones, about 86% of which are singletons. Trimming took 10 bases from V and 0 from J; bases not matched to a gene: 15. Germline values: CDR1 MNHNS, CDR2 SASEGT. The CDR3 covers 16 residues. This clone was found once. The genes are TRBV6-1 and TRBJ2-7; TRBD2 matches 7 bases. Sequencing was carried out using PBMCs or T cells enriched from blood (not recorded which). The origin of this receptor is a middle-aged man with acute COVID-19. The CDR3 protein is CATTDPSKRGSYEQYF. CDR3 DNA: TGTGCCACCACTGACCCCTCGAAGCGGGGCTCCTACGAGCAGTACTTC.